This TCR beta chain was obtained from a study of T cells after yellow fever vaccination. In germline, CDR1 is SEHNR, CDR2 FQNEAQ (reference sequence). The CDR3 covers 12 residues. Trimming removed 0 bases from V and 13 bases from J, with 7 bases in between. This clonotype was recorded many times. Universal primer sites and UMIs were introduced during 5'RACE template-switching synthesis of TCR cDNA. MiXCR, applied by TCRdb to the 5' RACE reads, yields one record per CDR3 protein. The sample lists about 310,000 distinct CDR3 sequences; 3% to 4.5% were seen once. Here the sequenced sample was PBMCs, taken on the day of the yellow fever booster vaccination. The chain is built from TRBV7-9 and TRBJ1-6; D ambiguous. The TCR sequence derives from a man between 18 and 35 years old who received the YFV17D yellow fever vaccine. CDR3 sequence: CASSLAGIPLHF. The CDR3 bases are TGTGCCAGCAGCTTAGCGGGTATTCCCCTCCACTTT.